These 22 T cell receptor beta chains came from one sample sequenced in a study of T cells in Graves' hyperthyroidism and ophthalmopathy. What was amplified from RNA transcripts were TCR beta CDR3 regions. In the first-round RT-PCR of the TCR CDR3, the HTBI primer set was used. TCRdb independently ran MiXCR on the multiplex PCR reads; one entry per CDR3 protein. The data hold around 610,000 distinct CDR3 sequences, with under 15% observed a single time. The sample comprised blood. These receptors came from a woman aged 40 to 50 with Graves' ophthalmopathy.

This clonotype showed up many times. This sequence joins TRBV5-1 and TRBJ1-1; 11 nucleotides line up with TRBD1. The junction had 6 bases not matched to a gene; V was cut back by 2 bases and J by 0 bases. CDR3 length: 17 residues. Germline V CDR1 and CDR2: SGHRS, YFSETQ. Written as DNA, the CDR3 is TGCGCCAGCAGCTTCTTCCGGGACAGGGGGATGAACACTGAAGCTTTCTTT. It encodes CASSFFRDRGMNTEAFF.

The J gene is TRBJ2-7, the V gene TRBV28, with 9 bases matching TRBD1. Germline assignment: CDR1 MDHEN and CDR2 SYDVKM. V dropped 5 bases and J dropped 5; count of bases not matched to a gene: 10. The CDR3 length is 15 residues. DNA of the CDR3: TGTGCCAGCAGTGTAGGGGGGGGACAGGGTGACGAGCAGTACTTC. Its protein is CASSVGGGQGDEQYF.

This clonotype showed up many times. The chain recombines TRBV7-9 with TRBJ1-2; no firm D call. V lost 1 base and J 4 bases, leaving 13 bases between the germline ends. The CDR3 is 15 residues long. The germline V gene encodes CDR1 SEHNR and CDR2 FQNEAQ (reference sequence). The DNA of the CDR3 is TGTGCCAGCAGCTTAGTTCTTCGGGAGACCTATGGCTACACCTTC. The encoded protein is CASSLVLRETYGYTF.

To note about this clonotype: A much more abundant neighbour one base away suggests this may be a read error. The chain couples TRBV6-1 to TRBJ2-5, with 14 bases aligning to TRBD2. Germline V CDR1 and CDR2: MNHNS, SASEGT. The CDR3 is 16 residues long. Here the CDR3 DNA reads TGTGCCAGCAGTCGACTAGCGGGAGGGAAACAAGGGACCCAGTACTTC. The encoded protein is CASSRLAGGKQGTQYF.

This chain links TRBV5-1 with TRBJ1-3, with D possibly TRBD1 on 5 matching bases. Trimming left V 0 bases short and J 0 bases short, with 10 bases between. Per germline, CDR1 SGHRS and CDR2 YFSETQ. The CDR3 totals 16 residues. This CDR3 reads CASSLGGAVSGNTIYF. Here the CDR3 DNA reads TGCGCCAGCAGCTTGGGAGGGGCCGTCTCTGGAAACACCATATATTTT.

This clonotype has at least ten counts. The rearrangement joins TRBV11-2 to TRBJ2-7; 7 bases align to TRBD2. This CDR3 is 17 amino acids long. The trim removed 3 bases at V and 3 bases at J, leaving 14 bases unmatched. Germline V gene data show CDR1 as SGHAT and CDR2 as FQNNGV. The CDR3 loop reads CASSFSEGTIVFYEQYF. The CDR3 nucleotides are TGTGCCAGCAGCTTTTCAGAAGGGACTATTGTCTTCTACGAGCAGTACTTC. The complete variable domain, with remaining parts taken from reference TRBV11-2 and TRBJ2-7, reads EAGVAQSPRYKIIEKRQSVAFWCNPISGHATLYWYQQILGQGPKLLIQFQNNGVVDDSQLPKDRFSAERLKGVDSTLKIQPAKLEDSAVYLCASSFSEGTIVFYEQYFGPGTRLTVT.

This clonotype was seen ten or more times. This chain connects TRBV30 to TRBJ2-7; D remains unclear. The CDR3 has 12 amino acids. V lost 0 bases and J lost 5, with 8 bases in between. Germline values: CDR1 GTSNPN, CDR2 SVGIG (reference sequence). DNA for the CDR3: TGTGCCTGGAGTGTAGTGGGAAACGAGCAGTACTTC. Translated: CAWSVVGNEQYF.

This clonotype has only a few counts. It is likely a read error, because the conserved phenylalanine at the end of the CDR3 is missing. It is unclear where the CDR3 begins or ends on the DNA, so no DNA is shown, and the CDR3 is as TCRdb lists it. The rearrangement uses TRBV7-2 and TRBJ2-7; TRBD2 reflects the table's D call only, with no check against the DNA. The CDR3 numbers 12 amino acids, ends counted. From germline, CDR1 is SGHTA and CDR2 FQGNSA. Here the CDR3 reads CASSLSPASVLL.

This clonotype was detected ten times or more. V gene TRBV30 combines with J gene TRBJ1-2, with D maybe TRBD1 (5 bases). Germline V lookup: CDR1 GTSNPN, CDR2 SVGIG (reference sequence). V was pared by 0 bases and J by 6 bases, with 14 bases between. The CDR3 has 14 residues. CDR3 loop: CAWSVRLGGHGYTF. The CDR3 DNA is TGTGCCTGGAGTGTCCGCCTTGGGGGACATGGCTACACCTTC.

A few counts support this clonotype. The gene calls are TRBV7-9 and TRBJ2-7; no definite D call. Germline lookup yields CDR1 SEHNR and CDR2 FQNEAQ (reference sequence). V was clipped by 3 bases and J by 0 bases, with 9 bases between them. The CDR3 sequence is 14 residues long. This CDR3 reads CASSLGSTSYEQYF. The CDR3 DNA sequence: TGTGCCAGCAGCTTGGGTTCTACCTCCTACGAGCAGTACTTC.

Ten or more counts support this clonotype. This chain uses TRBV27 with TRBJ1-5; D ambiguous. V lost 5 bases and J lost 3, with 8 bases in between. This CDR3 spans 13 amino acids. CDR1 and CDR2 (germline): MNHEY, SMNVEV (reference sequence). CDR3 in amino acids: CASSRRDNQPQHF. CDR3 in DNA: TGTGCCAGCAGTCGACGGGACAATCAGCCCCAGCATTTT.

The table lists this clonotype with many counts. V is TRBV7-3 and J is TRBJ2-5; D is perhaps TRBD1 (6 bases). The CDR3 is made up of 15 amino acids. V lost 1 base and J lost 1, with 10 bases in between. Germline V gene data show CDR1 as SGHTA and CDR2 as FQGTGA. DNA for the CDR3: TGTGCCAGCAGCTTAATTTGGGGGCCCCAAGAGACCCAGTACTTC. This codes for CASSLIWGPQETQYF.

This clonotype was seen only a few times. The V call is TRBV29-1, the J call TRBJ1-1; D is uncertain. Trimming left V 8 bases short and J 3 bases short, with 16 bases between. This CDR3 is 13 amino acids long. The germline V gene has CDR1 SQVTM and CDR2 ANQGSEA. CDR3 residues: CSPRRTIDTEAFF. Here the CDR3 DNA reads TGCAGCCCCCGTCGGACGATTGACACTGAAGCTTTCTTT.

This clonotype was observed a few times. V usage is TRBV9 and J usage is TRBJ2-7, with 8 bases lining up with TRBD1. The length of the CDR3 is 15 residues. Germline values: CDR1 SGDLS, CDR2 YYNGEE. Losses at the gene ends were 3 bases for V and 0 bases for J; bases not matched to a gene: 5. CDR3 bases: TGTGCCAGCAGCGAGGGACAGGCGGCCTCCTACGAGCAGTACTTC. Its protein is CASSEGQAASYEQYF.

This clonotype was seen a handful of times. This chain links TRBV7-9 with TRBJ2-1; the match to TRBD2 covers 7 bases. The germline V gene has CDR1 SEHNR and CDR2 FQNEAQ (reference sequence). The CDR3 runs to 15 residues. Unmatched junction bases numbered 2, after V lost 2 bases and J lost 1 base. The CDR3 DNA is TGTGCCAGCAGCTTACTAGCGGCTTCCTACAATGAGCAGTTCTTC. Translation: CASSLLAASYNEQFF. Variable domain in full (rest from reference TRBV7-9 and TRBJ2-1): DTGVSQNPRHKITKRGQNVTFRCDPISEHNRLYWYRQTLGQGPEFLTYFQNEAQLEKSRLLSDRFSAERPKGSFSTLEIQRTEQGDSAMYLCASSLLAASYNEQFFGPGTRLTVL.

In this sample, this clonotype turned up many times. V is TRBV29-1 and J is TRBJ1-1; D is unclear. The length of the CDR3 is 11 residues. V was trimmed by 6 bases and J by 0 bases, leaving 5 bases between them. CDR1 is SQVTM and CDR2 is ANQGSEA in the germline V gene. CDR3: CSVILNTEAFF. The CDR3 DNA sequence: TGCAGCGTGATCCTGAACACTGAAGCTTTCTTT. The full variable domain, its missing parts supplied by reference TRBV29-1 and TRBJ1-1, is SAVISQKPSRDICQRGTSLTIQCQVDSQVTMMFWYRQQPGQSLTLIATANQGSEATYESGFVIDKFPISRPNLTFSTLTVSNMSPEDSSIYLCSVILNTEAFFGQGTRLTVV.

This clonotype was seen repeatedly, ten times or more. V gene TRBV20-1 combines with J gene TRBJ2-7; D might be TRBD1 or TRBD2, each matching 6 bases. The CDR3 consists of 15 residues. V was trimmed by 0 bases and J by 0 bases, leaving 12 bases between them. Germline V gives CDR1 DFQATT, CDR2 SNEGSKA (reference sequence). The CDR3 protein is CSARDGGTSSYEQYF. CDR3 DNA: TGCAGTGCTAGAGATGGGGGGACAAGCTCCTACGAGCAGTACTTC.

This clonotype was seen only a few times. CDR3 in amino acids: CSVVFVEQYF. The CDR3 bases are TGCAGCGTTGTTTTTGTCGAGCAGTACTTC. The J gene is TRBJ2-7, the V gene TRBV29-1; D gene unclear. Trimming took off 4 bases at V and 6 bases at J, with 7 bases between the two ends. Germline V gene lookup returns CDR1 SQVTM and CDR2 ANQGSEA. This CDR3 contains 10 residues.

This clonotype was detected only a few times. The rearrangement links TRBV29-1 to TRBJ2-2; D might be TRBD2 (5 bases). Germline values: CDR1 SQVTM, CDR2 ANQGSEA. The CDR3 is made up of 13 amino acids. The ends were cut back, 4 bases at V and 6 bases at J, with 12 bases in the middle. This CDR3 reads CSVARAAPGELFF. CDR3 bases: TGCAGCGTTGCGAGGGCGGCCCCCGGGGAGCTGTTTTTT.

In this sample, this clonotype turned up many times. This chain connects TRBV29-1 to TRBJ1-1; TRBD1 agrees at 8 bases. This CDR3 is 11 amino acids long. The germline V gene encodes CDR1 SQVTM and CDR2 ANQGSEA. V was pared by 3 bases and J by 11 bases, with 5 bases of the junction left unmatched. CDR3 amino acids: CSVEDRAGAFF. CDR3 nucleotides: TGCAGCGTTGAGGACAGGGCGGGGGCTTTCTTT.

This clonotype showed up many times. The chain has TRBV28 and TRBJ1-5; 8 bases line up with TRBD1. CDR1 MDHEN and CDR2 SYDVKM come from the germline V gene. The CDR3 extends over 18 amino acids. The trim removed 1 base at V and 0 bases at J, leaving 8 bases unmatched. CDR3 DNA sequence: TGTGCCAGCAGTTTATTAGATACGGGACAGGTTAGCAATCAGCCCCAGCATTTT. This gives the protein CASSLLDTGQVSNQPQHF.

In this sample, this clonotype turned up many times. The V gene is TRBV28, the J gene TRBJ1-5; TRBD1 is a possible D gene (5 bases). Per germline, CDR1 MDHEN and CDR2 SYDVKM. Trimming cost V 7 bases and J 0 bases, with 13 bases left between them. The CDR3 is 15 amino acids. The CDR3 sequence: CASTSYGASNQPQHF. The CDR3 nucleotides read TGTGCCAGCACCTCCTACGGGGCTAGCAATCAGCCCCAGCATTTT.